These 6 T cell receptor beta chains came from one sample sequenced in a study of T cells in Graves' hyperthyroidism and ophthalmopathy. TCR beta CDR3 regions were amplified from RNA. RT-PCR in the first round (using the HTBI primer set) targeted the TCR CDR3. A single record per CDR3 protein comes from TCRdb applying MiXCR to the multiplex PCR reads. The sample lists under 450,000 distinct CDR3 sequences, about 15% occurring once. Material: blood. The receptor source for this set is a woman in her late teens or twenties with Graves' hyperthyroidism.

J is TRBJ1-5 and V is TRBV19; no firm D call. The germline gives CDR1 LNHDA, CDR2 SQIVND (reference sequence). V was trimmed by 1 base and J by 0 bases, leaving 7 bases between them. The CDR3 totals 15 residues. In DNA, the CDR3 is TGTGCCAGTAGTATAGGTGGCTATAGCAATCAGCCCCAGCATTTT. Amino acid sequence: CASSIGGYSNQPQHF.

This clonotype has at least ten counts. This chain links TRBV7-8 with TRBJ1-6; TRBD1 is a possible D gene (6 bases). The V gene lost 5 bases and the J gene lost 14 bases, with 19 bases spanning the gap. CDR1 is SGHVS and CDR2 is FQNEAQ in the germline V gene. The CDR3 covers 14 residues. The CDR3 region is CASSPGRTALTLHF. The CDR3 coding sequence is TGTGCCAGCAGCCCCGGCCGGACAGCTCTCACCCTCCACTTT.

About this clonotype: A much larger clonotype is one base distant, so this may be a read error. The CDR3 here is CAGSSGSTVNTGELFF. CDR3 bases: TGTGCCGGCAGTTCGGGGTCGACGGTGAACACCGGGGAGCTGTTTTTT. The chain uses TRBV28 and TRBJ2-2, with D perhaps matching TRBD2 (5 bases). The CDR3 length is 16 residues. Germline CDR1 and CDR2: MDHEN and SYDVKM.

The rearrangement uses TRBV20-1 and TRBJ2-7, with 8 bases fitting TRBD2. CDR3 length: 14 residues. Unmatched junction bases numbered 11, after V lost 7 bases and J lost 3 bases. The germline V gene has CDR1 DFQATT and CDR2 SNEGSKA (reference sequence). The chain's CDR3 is CSVFVAGGHYEQYF. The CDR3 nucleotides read TGCAGTGTCTTCGTTGCGGGAGGCCACTACGAGCAGTACTTC.

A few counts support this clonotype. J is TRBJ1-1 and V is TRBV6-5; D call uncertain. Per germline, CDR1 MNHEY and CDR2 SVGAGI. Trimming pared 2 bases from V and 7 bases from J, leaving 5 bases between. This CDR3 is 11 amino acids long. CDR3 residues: CASSYRFEAFF. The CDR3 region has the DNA TGTGCCAGCAGTTACAGGTTTGAAGCTTTCTTT.

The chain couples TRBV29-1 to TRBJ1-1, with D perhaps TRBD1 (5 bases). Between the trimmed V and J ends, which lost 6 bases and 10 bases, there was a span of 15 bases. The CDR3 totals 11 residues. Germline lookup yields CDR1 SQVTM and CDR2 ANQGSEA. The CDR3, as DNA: TGCAGCGTGGGGGTTGGGGCCGGAGCTTTCTTT. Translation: CSVGVGAGAFF.